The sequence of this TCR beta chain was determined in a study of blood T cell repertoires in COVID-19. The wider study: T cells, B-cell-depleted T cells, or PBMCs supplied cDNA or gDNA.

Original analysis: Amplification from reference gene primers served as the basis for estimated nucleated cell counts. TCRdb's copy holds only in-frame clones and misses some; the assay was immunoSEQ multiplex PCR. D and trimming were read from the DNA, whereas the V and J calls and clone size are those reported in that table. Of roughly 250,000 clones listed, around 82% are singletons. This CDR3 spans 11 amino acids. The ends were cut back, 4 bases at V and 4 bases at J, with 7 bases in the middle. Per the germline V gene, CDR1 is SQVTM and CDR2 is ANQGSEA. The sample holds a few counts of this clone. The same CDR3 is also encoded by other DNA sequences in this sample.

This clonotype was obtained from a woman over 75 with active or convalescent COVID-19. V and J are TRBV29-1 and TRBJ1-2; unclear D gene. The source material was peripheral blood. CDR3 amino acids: CSVGSGYGYTF. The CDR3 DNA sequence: TGCAGCGTTGGGTCGGGCTATGGCTACACCTTC.